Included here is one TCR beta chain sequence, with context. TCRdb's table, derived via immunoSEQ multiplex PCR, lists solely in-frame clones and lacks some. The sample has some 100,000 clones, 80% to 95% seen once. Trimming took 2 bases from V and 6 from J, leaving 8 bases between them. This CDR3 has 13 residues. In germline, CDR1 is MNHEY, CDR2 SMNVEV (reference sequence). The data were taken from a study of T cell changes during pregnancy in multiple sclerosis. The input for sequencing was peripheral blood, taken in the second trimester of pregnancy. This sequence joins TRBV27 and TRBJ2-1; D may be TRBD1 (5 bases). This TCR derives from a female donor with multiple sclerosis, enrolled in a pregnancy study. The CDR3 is CASSLPGFNEQFF. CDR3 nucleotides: TGTGCCAGCAGTTTACCAGGGTTCAATGAGCAGTTCTTC.